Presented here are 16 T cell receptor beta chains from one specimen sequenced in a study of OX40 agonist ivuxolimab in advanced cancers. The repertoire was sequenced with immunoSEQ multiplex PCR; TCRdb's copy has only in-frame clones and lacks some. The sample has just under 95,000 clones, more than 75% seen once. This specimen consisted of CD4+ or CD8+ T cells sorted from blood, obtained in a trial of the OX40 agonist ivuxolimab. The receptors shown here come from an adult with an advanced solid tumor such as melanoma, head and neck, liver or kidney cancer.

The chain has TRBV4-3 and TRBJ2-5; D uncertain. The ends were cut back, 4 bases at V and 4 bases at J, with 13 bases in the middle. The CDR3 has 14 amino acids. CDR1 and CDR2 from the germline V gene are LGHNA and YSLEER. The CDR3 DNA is TGCGCCAGCAGCCGTACTTTGGGCGCAGAGACCCAGTACTTC. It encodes CASSRTLGAETQYF.

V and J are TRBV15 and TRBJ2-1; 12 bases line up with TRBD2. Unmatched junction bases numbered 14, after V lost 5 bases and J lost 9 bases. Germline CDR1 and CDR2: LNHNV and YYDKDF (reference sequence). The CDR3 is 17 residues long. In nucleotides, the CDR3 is TGTGCCACCAGCGTCCGGACTAGCGGGGACCAAGTGGGTGAGCAGTTCTTC. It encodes CATSVRTSGDQVGEQFF.

CDR3: CASTRGQGGNTGELFF. Written as DNA, the CDR3 is TGTGCCAGCACTCGAGGACAGGGGGGTAACACCGGGGAGCTGTTTTTT. The chain joins TRBV9 to TRBJ2-2; the match to TRBD1 covers 10 bases. This CDR3 contains 16 residues. Per the germline V gene, CDR1 is SGDLS and CDR2 is YYNGEE. V shed 6 bases, J shed 2 bases, and the junction held 7 bases outside the gene matches.

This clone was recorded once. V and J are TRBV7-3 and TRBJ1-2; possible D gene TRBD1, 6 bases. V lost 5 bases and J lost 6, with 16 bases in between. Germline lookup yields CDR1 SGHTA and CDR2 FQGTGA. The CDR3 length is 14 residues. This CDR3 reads CASSAPSGADGYTF. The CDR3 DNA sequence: TGTGCCAGCAGCGCCCCCTCGGGGGCAGATGGCTACACCTTC.

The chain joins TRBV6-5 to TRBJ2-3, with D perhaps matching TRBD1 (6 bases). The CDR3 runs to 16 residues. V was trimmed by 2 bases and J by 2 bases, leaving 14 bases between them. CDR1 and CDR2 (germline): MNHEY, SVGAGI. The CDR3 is CASSYDGQPNTDTQYF. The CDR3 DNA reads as TGTGCCAGCAGTTACGACGGACAGCCTAACACAGATACGCAGTATTTT.

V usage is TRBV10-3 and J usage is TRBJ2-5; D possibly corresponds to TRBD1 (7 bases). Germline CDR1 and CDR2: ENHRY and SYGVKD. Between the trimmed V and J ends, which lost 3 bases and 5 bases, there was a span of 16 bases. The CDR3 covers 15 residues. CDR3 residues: CAISEQGRGGETQYF. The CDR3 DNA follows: TGTGCCATCAGTGAACAGGGGCGAGGGGGGGAGACCCAGTACTTC.

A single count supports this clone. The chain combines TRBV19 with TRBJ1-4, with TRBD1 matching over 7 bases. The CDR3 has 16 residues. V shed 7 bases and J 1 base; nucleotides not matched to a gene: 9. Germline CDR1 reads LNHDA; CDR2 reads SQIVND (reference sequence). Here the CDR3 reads CASKRQGEVTNEKLFF. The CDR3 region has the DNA TGTGCCAGTAAAAGACAGGGAGAGGTAACTAATGAAAAACTGTTTTTT. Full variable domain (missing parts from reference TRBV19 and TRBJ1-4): DGGITQSPKYLFRKEGQNVTLSCEQNLNHDAMYWYRQDPGQGLRLIYYSQIVNDFQKGDIAEGYSVSREKKESFPLTVTSAQKNPTAFYLCASKRQGEVTNEKLFFGSGTQLSVL.

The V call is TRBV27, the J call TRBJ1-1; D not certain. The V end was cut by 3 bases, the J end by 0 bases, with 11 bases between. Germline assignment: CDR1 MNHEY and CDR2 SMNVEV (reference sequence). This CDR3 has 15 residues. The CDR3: CASSLDPELNTEAFF. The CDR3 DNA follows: TGTGCCAGCAGTTTGGACCCAGAGTTGAACACTGAAGCTTTCTTT.

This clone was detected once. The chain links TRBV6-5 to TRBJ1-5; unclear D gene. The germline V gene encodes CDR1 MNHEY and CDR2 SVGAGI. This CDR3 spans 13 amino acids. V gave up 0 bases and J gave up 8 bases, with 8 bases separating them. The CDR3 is CASSYSNVEPQHF. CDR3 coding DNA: TGTGCCAGCAGTTACTCGAACGTAGAGCCCCAGCATTTT.

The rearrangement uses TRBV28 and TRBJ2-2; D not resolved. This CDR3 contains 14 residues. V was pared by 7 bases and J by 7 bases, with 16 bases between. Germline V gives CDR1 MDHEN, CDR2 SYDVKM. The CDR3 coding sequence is TGTGCCAGCACAGAATCCAAGGTGGGCGGGGAGCTGTTTTTT. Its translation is CASTESKVGGELFF.

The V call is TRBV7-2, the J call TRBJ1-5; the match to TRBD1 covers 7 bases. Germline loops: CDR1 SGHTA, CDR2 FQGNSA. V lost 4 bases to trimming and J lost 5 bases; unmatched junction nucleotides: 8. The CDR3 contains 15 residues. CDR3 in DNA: TGTGCCAGCAGCTCAGCCGGGACAGCGTATCAGCCCCAGCATTTT. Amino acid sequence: CASSSAGTAYQPQHF.

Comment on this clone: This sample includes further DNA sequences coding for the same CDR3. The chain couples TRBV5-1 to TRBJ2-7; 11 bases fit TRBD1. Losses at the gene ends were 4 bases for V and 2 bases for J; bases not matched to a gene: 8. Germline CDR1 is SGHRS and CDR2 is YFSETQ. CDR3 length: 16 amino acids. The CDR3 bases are TGCGCCAGCAGCCTTGTACCGGGACAGGGGGCCTACGAGCAGTACTTC. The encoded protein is CASSLVPGQGAYEQYF.

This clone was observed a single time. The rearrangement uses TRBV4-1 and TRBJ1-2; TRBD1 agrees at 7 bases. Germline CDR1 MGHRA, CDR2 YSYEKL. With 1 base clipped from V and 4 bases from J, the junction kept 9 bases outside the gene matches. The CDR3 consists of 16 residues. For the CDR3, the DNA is TGCGCCAGCAGCCAAGGGGGGGTAACAGGGGCCTATGGCTACACCTTC. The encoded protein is CASSQGGVTGAYGYTF.

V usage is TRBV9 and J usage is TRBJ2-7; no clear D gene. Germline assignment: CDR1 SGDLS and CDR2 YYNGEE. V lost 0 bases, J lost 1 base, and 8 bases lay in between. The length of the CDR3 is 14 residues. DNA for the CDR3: TGTGCCAGCAGCGTAGGTGGGTTATCCTACGAGCAGTACTTC. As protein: CASSVGGLSYEQYF.

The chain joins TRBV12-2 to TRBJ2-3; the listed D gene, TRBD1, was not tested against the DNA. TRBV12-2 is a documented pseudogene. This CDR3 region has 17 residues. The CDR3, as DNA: TGTGCAAGTCGCTTAGCCACCCAGGCAGGGCGCACAGATACGCAGTATTTT. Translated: CASRLATQAGRTDTQYF.

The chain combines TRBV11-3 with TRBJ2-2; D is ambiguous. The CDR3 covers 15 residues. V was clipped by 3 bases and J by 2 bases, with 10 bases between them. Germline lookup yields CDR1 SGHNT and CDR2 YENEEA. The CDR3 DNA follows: TGTGCCAGCAGCTTCGGACCCACTAACACCGGGGAGCTGTTTTTT. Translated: CASSFGPTNTGELFF.